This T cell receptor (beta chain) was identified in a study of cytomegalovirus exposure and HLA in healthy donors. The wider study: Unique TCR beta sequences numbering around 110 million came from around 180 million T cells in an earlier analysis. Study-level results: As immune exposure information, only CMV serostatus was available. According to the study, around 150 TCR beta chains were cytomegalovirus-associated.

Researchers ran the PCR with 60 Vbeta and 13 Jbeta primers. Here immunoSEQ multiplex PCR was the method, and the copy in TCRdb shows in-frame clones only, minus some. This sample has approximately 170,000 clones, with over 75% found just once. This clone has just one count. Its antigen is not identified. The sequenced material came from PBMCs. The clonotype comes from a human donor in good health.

CDR3 sequence reads: CASSGRSDRVNTEAFF. CDR3 nucleotide sequence: TGTGCCAGCAGCGGAAGATCGGACAGGGTGAACACTGAAGCTTTCTTT. This rearrangement joins TRBV9 to TRBJ1-1, with TRBD1 matching over 8 bases. The V gene's germline CDR1 is SGDLS and CDR2 YYNGEE. The junction had 7 bases not matched to a gene; V was cut back by 3 bases and J by 0 bases. The CDR3 is made up of 16 amino acids.